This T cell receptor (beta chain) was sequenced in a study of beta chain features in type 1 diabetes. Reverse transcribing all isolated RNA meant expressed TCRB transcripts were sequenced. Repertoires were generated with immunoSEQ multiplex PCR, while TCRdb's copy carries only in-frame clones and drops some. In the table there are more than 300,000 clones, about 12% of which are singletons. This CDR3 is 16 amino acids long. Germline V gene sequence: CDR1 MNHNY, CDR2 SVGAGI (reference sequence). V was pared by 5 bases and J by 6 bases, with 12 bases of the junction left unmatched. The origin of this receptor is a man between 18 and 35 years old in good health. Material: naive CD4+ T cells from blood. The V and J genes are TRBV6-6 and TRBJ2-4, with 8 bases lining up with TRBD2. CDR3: CASSPPKRGLTNIQYF. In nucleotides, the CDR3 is TGTGCCAGCAGTCCACCGAAGCGGGGGCTCACAAACATTCAGTACTTC.